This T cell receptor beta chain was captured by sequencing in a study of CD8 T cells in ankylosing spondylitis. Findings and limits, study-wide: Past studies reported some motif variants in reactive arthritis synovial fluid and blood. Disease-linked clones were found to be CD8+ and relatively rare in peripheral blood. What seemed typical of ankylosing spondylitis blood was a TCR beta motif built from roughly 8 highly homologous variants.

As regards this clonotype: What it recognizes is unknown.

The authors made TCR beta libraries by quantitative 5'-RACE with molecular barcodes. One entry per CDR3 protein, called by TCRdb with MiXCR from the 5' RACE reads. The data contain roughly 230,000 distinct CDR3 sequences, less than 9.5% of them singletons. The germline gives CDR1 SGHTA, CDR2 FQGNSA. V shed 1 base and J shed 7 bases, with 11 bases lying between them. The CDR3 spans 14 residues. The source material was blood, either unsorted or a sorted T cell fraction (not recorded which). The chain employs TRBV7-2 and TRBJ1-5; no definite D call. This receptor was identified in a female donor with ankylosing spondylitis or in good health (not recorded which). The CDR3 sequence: CASSLVGVRQPQHF. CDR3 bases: TGTGCCAGCAGCTTAGTTGGGGTACGGCAGCCCCAGCATTTT.